Reported below is one TCR beta chain. It has no known antigen specificity. The instrument given in TCRdb is Illumina HiSeq 2000. TCR beta cDNA libraries were made by 5'RACE template switching that added a universal primer site and unique molecular identifiers. cDNA synthesis was primed from the TCR beta constant segment, followed by two successive PCR amplification steps. The authors processed their data as follows. MIGEC was used to demultiplex reads and group the reads by UMI, and MiTCR was used to assemble and quantify clonotypes. To exclude erroneous sequences, only TCR cDNA sequences supported by at least two reads were retained. The tcR package was used for downstream repertoire analysis, with clonotypes matched between fractions based on CDR3 nucleotide sequence plus V segment. VDJmatch was used to annotate antigen specificity against VDJdb, with one amino acid substitution in CDR3 allowed. Each CDR3 protein sequence appears as one entry after TCRdb reprocessed the reads, and no DNA is included. TCRdb assigned the V and J calls; the authors' analysis was not used. The table for this sample records roughly 430,000 distinct CDR3 sequences. Of the sample, under 7.5% falls within the top ten clones.

The data were taken from a study of T cells expressing NK-cell markers (dated by TCRdb to 2020 to 2022). For the study in its entirety: Three sorted T-cell subsets (CD3+CD56+NKG2C+, CD3+CD56+NKG2C- and CD3+CD56-NKG2C+) from about 8 donors had their TCR beta-chain repertoires profiled. The eight sequenced donors were randomly selected healthy volunteers, three men and five women. Libraries were sequenced as 2 x 150 bp reads on Illumina HiSeq 2000/2500, MiSeq or NextSeq. Among the eight sequenced donors, only one was HCMV-seronegative, while the other seven were HCMV-seropositive.

CDR1 and CDR2, per the germline V gene, are SGHTA and FQGTGA. The cysteine opens and the phenylalanine closes a CDR3 of 17 amino acids. Nucleotide data are not available. Overall study results and their limits: In six donors, the dominant CD3+CD56+NKG2C+ clonotypes were found to rank among the top 10 CD8+ clonotypes and to make up roughly 1.0-7.5% of CD8+ T cells. Those dominant clonotypes were again the most abundant among CD3+CD56-NKG2C+ cells in a handful of donors, at roughly 25-60.1%. Whether the expanded NKG2C-expressing T cell clones were specific for HCMV antigens remained unclear.

To determine HCMV serostatus, a commercial ELISA kit was used to detect HCMV-specific IgG in serum. Ficoll density gradient centrifugation was used to isolate peripheral blood mononuclear cells from blood. The receptor chain draws on TRBV7-3 and TRBJ2-3; TCRdb picks TRBD1, but there is no DNA to check that call. The receptor's source is a woman between 18 and 75 years old in good health. Sequenced: blood T cells: a sorted CD56 or NKG2C T cell subset, CD4+ or CD8+ T cells, or bulk PBMC T cells (not recorded which). CDR3 loop: CASSLTRDSPGTDTQYF.